This T cell receptor beta chain was recorded in a study of shared clonotypes between healthy human individuals. Deep was the level used in running the assay. Each sorted subset replicate got 200 ng genomic DNA, about 33,000 genomes. This table comes from immunoSEQ multiplex PCR, and its TCRdb copy is limited to in-frame clones, with some not included. The sample consists of approximately 980,000 clones, roughly 72% of them appearing once. Study outcomes and limitations: Non-shared clonotypes had lower generation probabilities than those shared by all four donors.

With respect to this clone: Its antigen is not known.

The CDR3 length is 15 residues. The V and J ends lost 6 bases and 2 bases, in that order; junction bases with no gene match: 5. In germline, CDR1 is SGHVS, CDR2 FQNEAQ. V usage is TRBV7-8 and J usage is TRBJ2-2; 8 positions agree with TRBD2. Material for sequencing was memory CD4+ T cells sorted from blood. Subset reported: CD45RA-negative fraction. The receptor comes from a man aged 18 to 29 in good health. The CDR3 loop reads CASRPAGGNTGELFF. The CDR3 DNA reads as TGTGCCAGCAGGCCCGCGGGGGGCAACACCGGGGAGCTGTTTTTT.